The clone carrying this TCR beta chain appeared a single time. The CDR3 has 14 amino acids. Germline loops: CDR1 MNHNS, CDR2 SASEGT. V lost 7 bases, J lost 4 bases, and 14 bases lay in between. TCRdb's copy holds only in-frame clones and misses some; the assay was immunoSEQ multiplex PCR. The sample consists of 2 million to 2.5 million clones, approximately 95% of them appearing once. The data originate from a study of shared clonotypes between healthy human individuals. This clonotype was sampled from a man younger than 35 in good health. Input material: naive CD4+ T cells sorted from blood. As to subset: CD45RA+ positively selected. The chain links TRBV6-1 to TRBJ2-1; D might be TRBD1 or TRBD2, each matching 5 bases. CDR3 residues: CASNRGAAYNEQFF. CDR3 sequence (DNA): TGTGCCAGCAACCGAGGGGCAGCTTACAATGAGCAGTTCTTC.